The sequence of this T cell receptor (beta chain) was determined in a study of blood T cell repertoires in COVID-19. Study-level background: Material from acute and convalescent COVID-19 was sourced from the United States, Italy and Spain.

Seattle patient enrollment occurred during active infection, with longitudinal follow-up thereafter. Some clones are missing from TCRdb's copy, which holds only in-frame ones; the method was immunoSEQ multiplex PCR. The sample lists 68,000 or so clones; 91% were seen once. V dropped 1 base and J dropped 2 bases, with 8 bases sitting between them. The germline V gene encodes CDR1 SEHNR and CDR2 FQNEAQ (reference sequence). This CDR3 comprises 14 residues. The rearrangement uses TRBV7-9 and TRBJ1-1; no firm D call. This receptor was identified in a man aged 40-49 years with COVID-19, enrolled during active disease. The sample was peripheral blood. CDR3 DNA sequence: TGTGCCAGCAGCTTAGGTACAGATAACACTGAAGCTTTCTTT. Translated: CASSLGTDNTEAFF.